The 29 T cell receptor beta chains below were found in one sample sequenced in a study of breast tumors, draining lymph nodes, adjacent tissues. TCRdb processed the multiplex PCR reads anew with MiXCR; each CDR3 protein has one entry. The sample lists roughly 15,000 distinct CDR3 sequences; roughly 50% were seen once. The specimen sequenced was tumor-adjacent breast tissue. Receptors were obtained from a female donor with breast cancer. Some clones in this sample may be carry-over from other donors' samples.

Regarding this clonotype: At one of its ends the junction is not consistent with the germline gene, which may arise from a read error. The CDR3 loop reads CASSLALGSTGYEQYF. CDR3 nucleotides: TGTGCCAGCAGCTTGGCTCTGGGTTCTACCGGATACGAGCAGTACTTT. This sequence joins TRBV5-5 and TRBJ2-7, with D hard to call. CDR3 length: 16 residues. Germline CDR1 and CDR2: SGHKS and YYEKEE (reference sequence).

In its sample, this clonotype ranks as medium-sized. The V gene is TRBV5-8, the J gene TRBJ2-1, with a weak D call TRBD2 (5 bases). V was trimmed by 1 base and J by 0 bases, leaving 11 bases between them. The CDR3 extends over 16 amino acids. Germline CDR1 reads SGHTS; CDR2 reads YDEGEE. In DNA, the CDR3 is TGTGCCAGCAGCTTGATGGGCGGGTACTCCTACAATGAGCAGTTCTTC. Its translation is CASSLMGGYSYNEQFF.

This clonotype was observed a few times. In DNA form, the CDR3 reads TGTGCCAGCAGCCAAGATCAAGGACAGGGGTTGTATGGCTACACCTTC. It is translated as CASSQDQGQGLYGYTF. The chain uses TRBV4-2 and TRBJ1-2, with 9 bases fitting TRBD1. Looked up from germline, CDR1 is LGHNA and CDR2 is YNFKEQ. The CDR3 totals 16 residues. V trimming: 0 bases; J trimming: 5 bases; junction bases outside the gene matches: 7.

This clonotype was seen only once. This chain links TRBV11-3 with TRBJ2-7; 10 nucleotides line up with TRBD1. The CDR3 loop spans 16 amino acids. Germline-derived CDR1 and CDR2 are SGHNT and YENEEA. Trimming cost V 5 bases and J 5 bases; bases outside gene matches: 12. The CDR3 DNA sequence: TGTGCCAGCAGCCTTTCGATCGGGACAGGGGTACACGAGCAGTACTTC. Residues: CASSLSIGTGVHEQYF.

The rearrangement uses TRBV29-1 and TRBJ1-5; D perhaps matches TRBD1 (6 bases). The CDR3 length is 14 residues. The V end was cut by 4 bases, the J end by 1 base, with 11 bases between. The germline CDR1 and CDR2 sequences are SQVTM and ANQGSEA. The CDR3 nucleotides read TGCAGCGTTGCTATGCAGGGGAGCAATCAGCCCCAGCATTTT. This codes for CSVAMQGSNQPQHF.

The chain is built from TRBV2 and TRBJ1-5; D call uncertain. Deletions cut 6 bases from V and 2 bases from J, with 8 bases between. Germline V CDR1 and CDR2: SNHLY, FYNNEI. There are 13 residues in the CDR3. CDR3 DNA: TGTGCCAGCAGGGGGATGGGCAATCAGCCCCAGCATTTT. Translated: CASRGMGNQPQHF. The variable domain in full, completed from reference TRBV2 and TRBJ1-5, reads EPEVTQTPSHQVTQMGQEVILRCVPISNHLYFYWYRQILGQKVEFLVSFYNNEISEKSEIFDDQFSVERPDGSNFTLKIRSTKLEDSAMYFCASRGMGNQPQHFGDGTRLSIL.

This clonotype has ten or more counts. The chain combines TRBV5-8 with TRBJ2-2; no reliable D call. V gave up 0 bases and J gave up 5 bases, with 11 bases separating them. The CDR3 runs 15 residues. Germline loops: CDR1 SGHTS, CDR2 YDEGEE. The CDR3 loop is CASSLDRFATGELFF. The CDR3 region has the DNA TGTGCCAGCAGCTTGGATAGGTTTGCGACCGGGGAGCTGTTTTTT.

This chain joins TRBV5-1 and TRBJ1-6, with D uncertain. The CDR3 length is 13 residues. The V end was cut by 7 bases, the J end by 6 bases, with 11 bases between. Germline assignment: CDR1 SGHRS and CDR2 YFSETQ. The CDR3 DNA sequence: TGCGCCAGCCCCGGGTGGTGTAATTCACCCCTCCACTTT. This translates into CASPGWCNSPLHF.

This clonotype was picked up many times. The chain employs TRBV6-2 or TRBV6-3 and TRBJ2-3, with 8 bases that match TRBD2. The CDR3 totals 16 residues. The germline gives CDR1 MNHEY, CDR2 SVGEGT. Trimming at V came to 5 bases and at J to 5 bases, leaving 12 bases not matched to a gene. The CDR3 loop reads CASSHERAGVGDTQYF. CDR3 coding DNA: TGTGCCAGCAGTCACGAGCGAGCGGGAGTTGGAGATACGCAGTATTTT.

The CDR3 nucleotides read TGTGCCATCGGGCTAGCGGGAGGGTACAATGAGCAGTTCTTC. This translates into CAIGLAGGYNEQFF. The chain combines TRBV10-3 with TRBJ2-1; 12 positions agree with TRBD2. Trimming at V came to 8 bases and at J to 4 bases, leaving 3 bases not matched to a gene. Germline loops: CDR1 ENHRY, CDR2 SYGVKD. The CDR3 is 14 amino acids.

This clonotype was observed many times. The chain uses TRBV28 and TRBJ1-2, with TRBD1 identical over 7 bases. The V gene end was trimmed by 7 bases and the J gene end by 2 bases; junction bases not matched to a gene: 10. The CDR3 spans 15 residues. Germline V lookup: CDR1 MDHEN, CDR2 SYDVKM. The DNA for the CDR3 is TGTGCCAGCACCAGGACAGGAGATGGGAACTATGGCTACACCTTC. This sequence encodes CASTRTGDGNYGYTF.

This clonotype showed up just a few times. This rearrangement joins TRBV20-1 to TRBJ2-3; D gene uncertain. CDR1 is DFQATT, CDR2 SNEGSKA, per germline (reference sequence). Trimming took off 6 bases at V and 3 bases at J, with 4 bases between the two ends. This CDR3 has 10 residues. The CDR3: CSASTDTQYF. The CDR3 DNA follows: TGCAGTGCGTCTACAGATACGCAGTATTTT.

This sequence joins TRBV5-6 and TRBJ2-3, with 10 bases lining up with TRBD1. Losses at the gene ends were 4 bases for V and 6 bases for J; bases not matched to a gene: 5. This CDR3 comprises 14 residues. Germline-derived CDR1 and CDR2 are SGHDT and YYEEEE. CDR3 in amino acids: CASSRQGAWDTQYF. The CDR3 coding sequence is TGTGCCAGCAGCCGACAGGGGGCGTGGGATACGCAGTATTTT.

Remarks on this clonotype: Since a much larger clone is just one base distant, this may be a read error. V and J are TRBV6-5 and TRBJ2-7, with unresolved D. Germline assignment: CDR1 MNHEY and CDR2 SVGAGI. This CDR3 region has 13 residues. CDR3 bases: TGTGCCAGCAGTCACCCCAGCTCCTACGAGCAGCACTTC. It yields the protein CASSHPSSYEQHF.

The V and J genes are TRBV7-2 and TRBJ1-2, with D tentatively TRBD1 (5 bases). This CDR3 has 14 amino acids. Trimming shortened V by 1 base and J by 7 bases, and 13 bases separated the two germline ends. CDR1 is SGHTA, CDR2 FQGNSA, per germline. The CDR3 sequence is CASSLGPRQGGYTF. The CDR3 DNA is TGTGCCAGCAGCTTAGGGCCACGCCAGGGTGGCTACACCTTC.

In its sample, this clonotype was seen many times. The CDR3 DNA is TGCAGCGTTGATTACGGAGGGCCGGTAGGGACCCAGTACTTC. It codes for CSVDYGGPVGTQYF. The rearrangement uses TRBV29-1 and TRBJ2-5; perhaps TRBD2 as D (6 bases). The CDR3 totals 14 residues. Germline V gives CDR1 SQVTM, CDR2 ANQGSEA. The V and J ends lost 3 bases and 7 bases respectively, with 18 bases between them.

This chain connects TRBV29-1 to TRBJ2-1, with D unclear. Trimming stripped 8 bases from V and 8 bases from J, with 13 bases between. Germline values: CDR1 SQVTM, CDR2 ANQGSEA. The CDR3 is 11 amino acids. The CDR3 coding sequence is TGCAGCTCTAGAAGGTTCGATGAGCAGTTCTTC. This encodes CSSRRFDEQFF.

On this clonotype itself: This may be a read error: a much more frequent sequence differs by one nucleotide. This chain links TRBV4-2 with TRBJ1-1, with D maybe TRBD1 (5 bases). The CDR3 length is 16 residues. V lost 4 bases and J 3 bases, leaving 18 bases between the germline ends. CDR1 is LGHNA, CDR2 YNFKEQ, per germline. The CDR3 sequence is CASSRQFGREYTEAFF. CDR3 sequence (DNA): TGTGCCAGCAGCCGACAGTTCGGCAGGGAATACACTGAAGCTTTCTTT.

This clonotype qualifies as medium-sized. The chain has TRBV12-3 or TRBV12-4 and TRBJ1-5; D might be TRBD1 (6 bases). The CDR3 totals 14 residues. The V end lost 3 bases, the J end lost 4 bases, and 10 bases lay between the germline ends. CDR3 DNA sequence: TGTGCCAGCAGTTTGTTGGGGGCTAATCAGCCCCAGCATTTT. This sequence encodes CASSLLGANQPQHF.

The chain has TRBV28 and TRBJ1-1; no definite D call. The CDR3 loop spans 14 amino acids. Germline-derived CDR1 and CDR2 are MDHEN and SYDVKM. With 3 bases removed from V and 0 bases from J, the gap between germline ends came to 8 bases. CDR3 DNA sequence: TGTGCCAGCAGTTTGGGGTCGATGAACACTGAAGCTTTCTTT. This codes for CASSLGSMNTEAFF.

This clonotype has ten or more counts. This chain joins TRBV7-9 and TRBJ2-2; a possible D gene is TRBD2 (5 bases). Germline values: CDR1 SEHNR, CDR2 FQNEAQ (reference sequence). This CDR3 has 14 residues. V lost 5 bases and J lost 6, with 13 bases in between. CDR3 bases: TGTGCCAGCAGCCTTCGGACCGGGGCCGGGGAGCTGTTTTTT. Protein sequence: CASSLRTGAGELFF.

This clonotype was detected a few times. The chain carries TRBV11-1 and TRBJ1-2, with D possibly being TRBD1 (5 bases). The CDR3 runs to 14 residues. The germline gives CDR1 SGHAT, CDR2 FQDESV (reference sequence). V was clipped by 5 bases and J by 4 bases, with 14 bases between them. CDR3 region: CASSPRQLGYGYTF. The CDR3 DNA reads as TGTGCCAGCAGCCCTCGACAGCTAGGCTATGGCTACACCTTC.

This clonotype was detected a few times. The chain employs TRBV20-1 and TRBJ1-2, with 10 bases lining up with TRBD1. Germline CDR1 and CDR2: DFQATT and SNEGSKA (reference sequence). CDR3 length equals 15 residues. The V gene end was trimmed by 0 bases and the J gene end by 7 bases; junction bases not matched to a gene: 8. The CDR3, as DNA: TGCAGTGCTAGAGATGAGGGGACAGGGGTTATTGGCTACACCTTC. Amino acids: CSARDEGTGVIGYTF.

Regarding this clonotype: The CDR3 does not close with the conserved phenylalanine or tryptophan, likely indicating a read error. CDR3 sequence reads: CASSMGQGASTDTQYS. CDR3 DNA sequence: TGTGCCAGCAGCATGGGACAGGGAGCTAGCACAGATACGCAGTATTCT. The chain joins TRBV13 to TRBJ2-3, with 9 bases fitting TRBD1. The V segment lost 5 bases and the J segment 0 bases; nucleotides outside the gene matches: 6. The germline gives CDR1 PRHDT, CDR2 FYEKMQ (reference sequence). The CDR3 loop spans 16 amino acids.

The rearrangement joins TRBV2 to TRBJ2-7; tentatively, D is TRBD1 (6 bases). V lost 10 bases and J lost 0, with 16 bases in between. The germline CDR1 and CDR2 sequences are SNHLY and FYNNEI. The CDR3 length is 14 residues. The CDR3: CATKGVGGSYEQYF. The CDR3 coding sequence is TGTGCCACCAAGGGGGTTGGGGGCTCCTACGAGCAGTACTTC. Full variable domain (outside the CDR3, taken from reference TRBV2 and TRBJ2-7): EPEVTQTPSHQVTQMGQEVILRCVPISNHLYFYWYRQILGQKVEFLVSFYNNEISEKSEIFDDQFSVERPDGSNFTLKIRSTKLEDSAMYFCATKGVGGSYEQYFGPGTRLTVT.

This clonotype was seen ten or more times. The rearrangement links TRBV2 to TRBJ1-1; perhaps TRBD1 as D (6 bases). Trimming left V 7 bases short and J 5 bases short, with 14 bases between. Germline V gene data show CDR1 as SNHLY and CDR2 as FYNNEI. The CDR3 length is 13 residues. CDR3 nucleotides: TGTGCCAGCACTATAGGGACACGTACTGAAGCTTTCTTT. Translated: CASTIGTRTEAFF.

V usage is TRBV20-1 and J usage is TRBJ1-2, with 7 bases fitting TRBD1. In germline, CDR1 is DFQATT, CDR2 SNEGSKA (reference sequence). V shed 6 bases and J 4 bases; nucleotides not matched to a gene: 5. The CDR3 consists of 12 residues. CDR3 protein: CSATGQAYGYTF. The CDR3 DNA sequence: TGCAGTGCGACCGGACAGGCCTATGGCTACACCTTC.

This clonotype was recorded at least ten times. The chain joins TRBV27 to TRBJ2-1, with 8 bases matching TRBD2. The CDR3 totals 15 residues. Looked up from germline, CDR1 is MNHEY and CDR2 is SMNVEV (reference sequence). Trimming removed 3 bases from V and 8 bases from J; junction bases left unmatched: 9. DNA for the CDR3: TGTGCCAGCAGTTTCTTCGTTGGGACTAGGGATGAGCAGTTCTTC. Protein: CASSFFVGTRDEQFF.

The chain joins TRBV7-2 to TRBJ1-5, with TRBD1 identical over 11 bases. The germline gives CDR1 SGHTA, CDR2 FQGNSA. Trimming removed 1 base from V and 7 bases from J; junction bases left unmatched: 3. This CDR3 spans 15 amino acids. CDR3 protein: CASSLGRDRGQPQHF. CDR3 sequence (DNA): TGTGCCAGCAGCTTAGGGCGGGACAGGGGGCAGCCCCAGCATTTT.